This T cell receptor beta chain was observed in a study of blood T cells in healthy people across ages. Study-wide results and caveats: Naive CD4+ cell counts and diversity both ran higher in long-lived than in aged donors. When one million T cells were used, diversity estimates were thought to be underestimates. Age brought a roughly linear fall in TCR beta diversity measured per million T cells.

Combining a sample-barcoded 5' primer with a J-beta primer mix, a second PCR ran for roughly 6 to 11 cycles. TCRdb passed the 5' RACE reads through MiXCR, listing each CDR3 protein once. The table shows roughly 500,000 distinct CDR3 sequences, with 25% to 30% occurring only once. Only one count was recorded for this clonotype. The antigen remains undetermined. With 6 bases removed from V and 1 base from J, the gap between germline ends came to 18 bases. Germline V gene data show CDR1 as SQVTM and CDR2 as ANQGSEA. The CDR3 covers 15 residues. V gene TRBV29-1 combines with J gene TRBJ1-2; D is undetermined. This sequence was found in a woman in her 70s in good health. Sequencing was done on a sample of blood. CDR3 sequence: CSVAAPAGFNYGYTF. CDR3 DNA sequence: TGCAGCGTCGCCGCGCCTGCGGGTTTTAACTATGGCTACACCTTC.